This T cell receptor (beta chain) was documented in a study of cytomegalovirus exposure and HLA in healthy donors. 60 Vbeta and 13 Jbeta primers were used in PCR. Produced via immunoSEQ multiplex PCR; TCRdb's table is partial and in-frame only. The table shows fewer than 300,000 clones, with about four fifths occurring only once. This CDR3 comprises 18 residues. Trimming stripped 1 base from V and 0 bases from J, with 16 bases between. Germline V gene data show CDR1 as SGHVS and CDR2 as FNYEAQ. V usage is TRBV7-6 and J usage is TRBJ1-3, with D possibly matching TRBD1 (6 bases). The sample was PBMCs. This sequence was found in a girl between 2 and 10 years old in good health and CMV-seronegative. The CDR3 nucleotides are TGTGCCAGCAGCTTAGGGGGGGGCGGGGTATACTCTGGAAACACCATATATTTT. It is translated as CASSLGGGGVYSGNTIYF.